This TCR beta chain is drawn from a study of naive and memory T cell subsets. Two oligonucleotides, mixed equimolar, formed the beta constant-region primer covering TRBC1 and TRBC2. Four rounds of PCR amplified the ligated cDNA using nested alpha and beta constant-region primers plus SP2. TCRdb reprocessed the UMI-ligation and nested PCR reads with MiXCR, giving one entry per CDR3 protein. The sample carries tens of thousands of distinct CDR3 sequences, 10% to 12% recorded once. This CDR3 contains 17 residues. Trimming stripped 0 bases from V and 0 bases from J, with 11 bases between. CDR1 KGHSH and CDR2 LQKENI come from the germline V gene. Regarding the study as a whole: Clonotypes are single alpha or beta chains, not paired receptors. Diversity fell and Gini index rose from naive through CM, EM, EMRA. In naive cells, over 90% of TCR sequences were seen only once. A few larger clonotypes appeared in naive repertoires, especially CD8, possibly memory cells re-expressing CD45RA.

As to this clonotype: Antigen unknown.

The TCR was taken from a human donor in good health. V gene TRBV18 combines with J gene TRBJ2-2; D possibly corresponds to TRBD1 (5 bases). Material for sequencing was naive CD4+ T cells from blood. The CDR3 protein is CASSPPQGQANTGELFF. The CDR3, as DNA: TGTGCCAGCTCACCACCTCAGGGCCAAGCGAACACCGGGGAGCTGTTTTTT.